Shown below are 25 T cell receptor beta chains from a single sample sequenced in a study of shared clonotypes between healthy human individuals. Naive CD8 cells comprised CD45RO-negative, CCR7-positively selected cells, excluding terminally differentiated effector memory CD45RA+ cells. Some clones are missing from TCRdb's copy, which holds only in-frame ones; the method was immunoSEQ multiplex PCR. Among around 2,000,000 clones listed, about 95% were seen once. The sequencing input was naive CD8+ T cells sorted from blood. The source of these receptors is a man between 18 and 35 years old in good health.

For the CDR3, the DNA is TGTGCCAGCAGGGGGGGACAGGGGAGCTCCTACGAGCAGTACTTC. Amino acid sequence: CASRGGQGSSYEQYF. V is TRBV28 and J is TRBJ2-7, with 10 bases aligning to TRBD1. Germline V CDR1 and CDR2: MDHEN, SYDVKM. Trimming took 6 bases from V and 0 from J; bases not matched to a gene: 5. The CDR3 runs to 15 residues.

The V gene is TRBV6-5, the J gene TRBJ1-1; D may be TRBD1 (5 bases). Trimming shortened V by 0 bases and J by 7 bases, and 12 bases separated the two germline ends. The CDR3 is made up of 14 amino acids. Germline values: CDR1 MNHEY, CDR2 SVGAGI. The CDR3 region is CASSYSEGSNEAFF. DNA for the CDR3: TGTGCCAGCAGTTACTCGGAGGGGAGCAATGAAGCTTTCTTT.

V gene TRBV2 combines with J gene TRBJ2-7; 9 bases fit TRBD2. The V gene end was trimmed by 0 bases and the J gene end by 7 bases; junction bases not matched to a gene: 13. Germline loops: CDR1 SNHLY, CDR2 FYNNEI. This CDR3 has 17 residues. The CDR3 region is CASSEAPVEIAGEEQYF. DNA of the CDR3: TGTGCCAGCAGTGAAGCCCCCGTAGAAATAGCGGGAGAAGAGCAGTACTTC.

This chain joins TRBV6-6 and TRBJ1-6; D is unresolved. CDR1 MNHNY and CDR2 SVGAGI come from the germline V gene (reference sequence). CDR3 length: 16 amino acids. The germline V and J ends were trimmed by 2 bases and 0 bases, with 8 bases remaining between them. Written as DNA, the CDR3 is TGTGCCAGCAGTTACCGTCAAAGCTCCTATAATTCACCCCTCCACTTT. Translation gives CASSYRQSSYNSPLHF.

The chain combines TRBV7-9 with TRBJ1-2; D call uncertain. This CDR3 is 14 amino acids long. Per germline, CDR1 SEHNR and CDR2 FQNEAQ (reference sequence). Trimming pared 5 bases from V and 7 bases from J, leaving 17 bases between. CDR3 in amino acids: CASSPGVGMFGYTF. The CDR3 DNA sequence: TGTGCCAGCAGCCCCGGGGTTGGGATGTTTGGCTACACCTTC.

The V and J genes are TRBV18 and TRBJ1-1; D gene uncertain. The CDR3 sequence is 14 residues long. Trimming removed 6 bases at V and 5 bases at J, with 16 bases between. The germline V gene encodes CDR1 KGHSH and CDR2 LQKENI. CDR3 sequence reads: CASSLGEGETEAFF. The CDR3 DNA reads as TGTGCCAGCTCCCTCGGCGAGGGAGAAACTGAAGCTTTCTTT.

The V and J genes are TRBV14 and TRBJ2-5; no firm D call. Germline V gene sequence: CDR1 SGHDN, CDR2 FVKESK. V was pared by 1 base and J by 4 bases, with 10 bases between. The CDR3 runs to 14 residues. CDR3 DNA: TGTGCCAGCAGCCAAGCCAGGACCCCAGAGACCCAGTACTTC. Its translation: CASSQARTPETQYF.

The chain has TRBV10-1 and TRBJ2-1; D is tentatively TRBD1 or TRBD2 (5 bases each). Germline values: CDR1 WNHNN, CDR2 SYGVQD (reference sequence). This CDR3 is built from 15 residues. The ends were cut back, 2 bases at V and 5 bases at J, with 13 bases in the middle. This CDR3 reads CASSEPGTANNEQFF. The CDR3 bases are TGCGCCAGCAGTGAGCCCGGGACGGCTAACAATGAGCAGTTCTTC.

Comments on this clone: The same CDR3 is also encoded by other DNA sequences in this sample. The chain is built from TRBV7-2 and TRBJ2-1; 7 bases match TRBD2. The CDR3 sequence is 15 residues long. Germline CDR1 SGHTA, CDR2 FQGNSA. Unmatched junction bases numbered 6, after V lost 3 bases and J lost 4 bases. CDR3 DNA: TGTGCCAGCAGCTTGGCGGGAGTGGGATACAATGAGCAGTTCTTC. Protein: CASSLAGVGYNEQFF.

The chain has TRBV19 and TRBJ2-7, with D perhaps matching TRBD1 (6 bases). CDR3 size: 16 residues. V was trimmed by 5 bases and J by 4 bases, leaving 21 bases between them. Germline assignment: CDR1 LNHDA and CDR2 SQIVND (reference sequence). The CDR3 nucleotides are TGTGCCAGTAGTCTTACCGGGACAACCCAGCCGTACGAGCAGTACTTC. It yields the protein CASSLTGTTQPYEQYF.

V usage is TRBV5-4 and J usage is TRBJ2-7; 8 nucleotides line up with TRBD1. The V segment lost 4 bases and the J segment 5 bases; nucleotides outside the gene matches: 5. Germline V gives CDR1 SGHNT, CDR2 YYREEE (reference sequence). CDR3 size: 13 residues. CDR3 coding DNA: TGTGCCAGCAGCGATTGGACAGGGAACGAGCAGTACTTC. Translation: CASSDWTGNEQYF.

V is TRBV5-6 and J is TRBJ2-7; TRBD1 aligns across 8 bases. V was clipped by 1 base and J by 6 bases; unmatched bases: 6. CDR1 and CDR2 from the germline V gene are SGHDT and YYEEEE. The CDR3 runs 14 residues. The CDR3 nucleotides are TGTGCCAGCAGCTTGTCGGGGACAGGACGCGAGCAGTACTTC. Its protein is CASSLSGTGREQYF.

The chain's CDR3 is CASSVSTPGANYGYTF. The CDR3 DNA sequence: TGTGCCAGCAGCGTTTCTACCCCGGGTGCTAACTATGGCTACACCTTC. This chain connects TRBV9 to TRBJ1-2; unclear D gene. Trimming removed 2 bases from V and 0 bases from J, with 14 bases in between. This CDR3 comprises 16 residues. Germline V gene lookup returns CDR1 SGDLS and CDR2 YYNGEE. Supplemented by reference TRBV9 and TRBJ1-2, the full variable domain reads DSGVTQTPKHLITATGQRVTLRCSPRSGDLSVYWYQQSLDQGLQFLIQYYNGEERAKGNILERFSAQQFPDLHSELNLSSLELGDSALYFCASSVSTPGANYGYTFGSGTRLTVV.

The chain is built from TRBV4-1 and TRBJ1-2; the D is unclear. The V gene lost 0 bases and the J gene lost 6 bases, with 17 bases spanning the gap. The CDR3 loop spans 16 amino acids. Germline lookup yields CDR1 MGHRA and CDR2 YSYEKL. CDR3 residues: CASSQEEGERSHGYTF. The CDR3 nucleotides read TGCGCCAGCAGCCAAGAAGAAGGAGAACGGAGCCATGGCTACACCTTC.

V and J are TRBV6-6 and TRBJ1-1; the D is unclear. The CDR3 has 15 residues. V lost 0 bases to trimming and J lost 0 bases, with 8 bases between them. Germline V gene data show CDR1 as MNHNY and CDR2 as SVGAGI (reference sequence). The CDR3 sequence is CASSYSDMLNTEAFF. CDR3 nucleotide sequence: TGTGCCAGCAGTTACTCTGACATGCTGAACACTGAAGCTTTCTTT.

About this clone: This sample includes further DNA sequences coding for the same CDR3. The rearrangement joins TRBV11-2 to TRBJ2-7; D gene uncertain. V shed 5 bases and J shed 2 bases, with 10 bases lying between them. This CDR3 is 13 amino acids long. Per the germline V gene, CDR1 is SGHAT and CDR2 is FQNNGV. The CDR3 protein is CASSPRAPYEQYF. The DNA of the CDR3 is TGTGCCAGCAGCCCCCGGGCACCCTACGAGCAGTACTTC. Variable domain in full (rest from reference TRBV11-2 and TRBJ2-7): EAGVAQSPRYKIIEKRQSVAFWCNPISGHATLYWYQQILGQGPKLLIQFQNNGVVDDSQLPKDRFSAERLKGVDSTLKIQPAKLEDSAVYLCASSPRAPYEQYFGPGTRLTVT.

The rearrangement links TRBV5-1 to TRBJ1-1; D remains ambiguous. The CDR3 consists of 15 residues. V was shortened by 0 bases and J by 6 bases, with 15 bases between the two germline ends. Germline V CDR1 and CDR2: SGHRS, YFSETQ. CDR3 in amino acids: CASSLATALGAEAFF. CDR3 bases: TGCGCCAGCAGCTTGGCCACAGCCCTGGGAGCTGAAGCTTTCTTT.

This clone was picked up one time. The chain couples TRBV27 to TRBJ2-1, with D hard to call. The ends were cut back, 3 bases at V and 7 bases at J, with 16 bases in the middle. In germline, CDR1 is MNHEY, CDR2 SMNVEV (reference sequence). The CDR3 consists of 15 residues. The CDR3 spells CASSFGVITNNEQFF. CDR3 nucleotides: TGTGCCAGCAGTTTTGGGGTCATCACGAATAATGAGCAGTTCTTC.

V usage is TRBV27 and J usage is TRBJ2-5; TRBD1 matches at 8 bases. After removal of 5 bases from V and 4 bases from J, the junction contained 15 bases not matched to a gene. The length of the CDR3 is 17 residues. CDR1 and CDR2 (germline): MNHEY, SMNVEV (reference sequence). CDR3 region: CASSPVPGQVQRETQYF. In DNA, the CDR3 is TGTGCCAGCAGTCCTGTCCCGGGACAGGTTCAACGAGAGACCCAGTACTTC.

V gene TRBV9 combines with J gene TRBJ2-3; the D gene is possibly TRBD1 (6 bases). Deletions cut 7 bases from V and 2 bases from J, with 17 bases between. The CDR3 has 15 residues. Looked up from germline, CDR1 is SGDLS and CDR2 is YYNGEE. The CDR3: CASGPSGHSTDTQYF. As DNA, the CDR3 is TGTGCCAGCGGCCCTTCGGGACATTCCACAGATACGCAGTATTTT.

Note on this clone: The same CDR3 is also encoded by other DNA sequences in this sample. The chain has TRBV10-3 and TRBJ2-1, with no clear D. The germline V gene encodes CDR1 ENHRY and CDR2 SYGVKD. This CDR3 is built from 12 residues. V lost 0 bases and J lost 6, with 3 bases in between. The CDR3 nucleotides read TGTGCCATCAGTGAGTCGCTCAATGAGCAGTTCTTC. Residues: CAISESLNEQFF.

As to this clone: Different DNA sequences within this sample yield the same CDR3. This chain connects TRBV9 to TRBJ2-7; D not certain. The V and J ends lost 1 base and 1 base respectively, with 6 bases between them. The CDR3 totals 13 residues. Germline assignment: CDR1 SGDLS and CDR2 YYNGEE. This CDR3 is CASSVSGSYEQYF. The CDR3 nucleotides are TGTGCCAGCAGCGTATCTGGTTCCTACGAGCAGTACTTC.

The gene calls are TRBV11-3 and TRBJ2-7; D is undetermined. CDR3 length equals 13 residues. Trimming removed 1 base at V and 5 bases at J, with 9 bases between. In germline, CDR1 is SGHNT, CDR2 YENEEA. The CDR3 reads CASSLVVGDEQYF. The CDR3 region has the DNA TGTGCCAGCAGCTTAGTGGTGGGCGACGAGCAGTACTTC. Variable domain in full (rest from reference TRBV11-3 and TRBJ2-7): EAGVVQSPRYKIIEKKQPVAFWCNPISGHNTLYWYLQNLGQGPELLIRYENEEAVDDSQLPKDRFSAERLKGVDSTLKIQPAELGDSAVYLCASSLVVGDEQYFGPGTRLTVT.

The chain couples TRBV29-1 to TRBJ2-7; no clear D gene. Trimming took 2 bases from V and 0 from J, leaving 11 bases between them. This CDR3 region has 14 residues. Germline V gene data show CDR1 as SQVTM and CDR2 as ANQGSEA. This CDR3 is CSVELAESSYEQYF. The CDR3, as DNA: TGCAGCGTTGAATTGGCGGAAAGCTCCTACGAGCAGTACTTC.

The CDR3 coding sequence is TGTGCCAGCAGCTTAGTAGGCCCTTGGGGATCACCCCTCCACTTT. As protein: CASSLVGPWGSPLHF. This rearrangement joins TRBV7-9 to TRBJ1-6; D gene unclear. V was trimmed by 1 base and J by 10 bases, leaving 14 bases between them. This CDR3 spans 15 amino acids. CDR1 SEHNR and CDR2 FQNEAQ come from the germline V gene (reference sequence).